The 24 T cell receptor beta chains below were found in one sample sequenced in a study of post-analysis software for immune sequencing data (dated by TCRdb to 2014 to 2015). The full study reports these points: A handful of TRBV segments, including TRBV5-6, TRBV5-1 and TRBV20-1, were significantly more frequent in patients than controls.

Their antigen targets remain unknown. The library was made by PCR. The sequencer listed for this sample is Illumina HiSeq 2500. To reduce PCR and sequencing biases, unique molecular identifiers were incorporated into the TCR beta cDNA libraries. Clones were called with MiXCR by TCRdb after fastp trimmed the public reads at Q25, and only in-frame beta chains were retained. Merged by CDR3 protein, the rows form single entries marked with the most common genes and DNA. This sample gives about 820,000 distinct CDR3 sequences in total; approximately 53% of them show up just once. Clones ranked in the top ten supply approximately 4.4% of the sample. The sequenced sample was blood. The source is a girl between 5 and 17 years old with multiple sclerosis.

This clonotype occurred once. Mismatch with germline at one junction end may stem from a read error. V usage is TRBV7-8 and J usage is TRBJ2-5; 12 bases align to TRBD2. This CDR3 has 15 amino acids. Germline-derived CDR1 and CDR2 are SGHVS and FQNEAQ. CDR3: CAGSLSTSGRETQYF. The CDR3, as DNA: TGTGCCGGCAGCTTATCGACTAGCGGGAGAGAGACCCAGTACTTC.

This clonotype came up a few times. The CDR3, as DNA: TGCAGTGCTAGAAGCCCCGCCAACCAAGAGACCCAGTACTTC. Translation gives CSARSPANQETQYF. The genes are TRBV20-1 and TRBJ2-5; no clear D gene. Germline loops: CDR1 DFQATT, CDR2 SNEGSKA (reference sequence). This CDR3 region has 14 residues. Trimming took off 2 bases at V and 0 bases at J, with 10 bases between the two ends.

The V gene is TRBV5-6, the J gene TRBJ2-6; D uncertain. CDR1 is SGHDT and CDR2 is YYEEEE in the germline V gene. V dropped 1 base and J dropped 3 bases, with 8 bases sitting between them. The CDR3 is 15 amino acids. The CDR3, as DNA: TGTGCCAGCAGCTTGTACATTCGTGGGGCCAACGTCCTGACTTTC. Its translation is CASSLYIRGANVLTF.

The CDR3 coding sequence is TGTGCCAGCAGTGGTAGGAATACCTACGAGCAGTACTTC. Protein product: CASSGRNTYEQYF. This sequence joins TRBV25-1 and TRBJ2-7, with no clear D. The CDR3 consists of 13 residues. V lost 4 bases to trimming and J lost 2 bases, with 9 bases between them. Per germline, CDR1 MGHDK and CDR2 SYGVNS.

The V call is TRBV9, the J call TRBJ2-5, with TRBD1 as a possible D gene (6 bases). V shed 3 bases and J shed 0 bases, with 12 bases lying between them. The CDR3 has 15 residues. CDR1 SGDLS and CDR2 YYNGEE come from the germline V gene. The CDR3 DNA is TGTGCCAGCAGCGCTGGGGGCCCCAACCAAGAGACCCAGTACTTC. As protein: CASSAGGPNQETQYF.

The V call is TRBV29-1, the J call TRBJ2-7, with 7 positions matching TRBD1. The CDR3 has 14 amino acids. J lost 2 bases, V lost 6 bases, and 10 bases had no gene match. The V gene's germline CDR1 is SQVTM and CDR2 ANQGSEA. The CDR3 DNA reads as TGCAGCGTGCGCACAGGGGTCTCAGCCTACGAGCAGTACTTC. This codes for CSVRTGVSAYEQYF.

The V and J genes are TRBV20-1 and TRBJ2-7; 11 bases fit TRBD2. The CDR3 has 13 residues. V lost 6 bases and J lost 2; bases outside the gene matches: 3. Germline CDR1 and CDR2: DFQATT and SNEGSKA (reference sequence). The CDR3 sequence is CSAGTSGAYEQYF. In DNA form, the CDR3 reads TGCAGTGCCGGGACTAGCGGAGCCTACGAGCAGTACTTC.

V usage is TRBV10-3 and J usage is TRBJ1-5, with D unclear. The V end was cut by 3 bases, the J end by 5 bases, with 5 bases between. CDR1 ENHRY and CDR2 SYGVKD come from the germline V gene. This CDR3 region has 12 residues. CDR3 sequence: CAISDRDQPQHF. In DNA, the CDR3 is TGTGCCATCAGTGATCGGGATCAGCCCCAGCATTTT.

The J gene is TRBJ2-7, the V gene TRBV6-6; 10 bases are shared with TRBD2. This CDR3 has 17 amino acids. CDR1 is MNHNY and CDR2 is SVGAGI in the germline V gene (reference sequence). Losses at the gene ends were 10 bases for V and 4 bases for J; bases not matched to a gene: 19. This CDR3 reads CATRASGSAPLGYEQYF. In nucleotides, the CDR3 is TGTGCCACCCGGGCTAGCGGGAGCGCCCCTTTAGGTTACGAGCAGTACTTC.

This sequence joins TRBV4-1 and TRBJ2-1; D perhaps matches TRBD1 (6 bases). Trimming took 0 bases from V and 5 from J, leaving 11 bases between them. This CDR3 spans 15 amino acids. CDR1 and CDR2 from the germline V gene are MGHRA and YSYEKL. In DNA, the CDR3 is TGCGCCAGCAGCCAAGACGAGGACAGTAACAATGAGCAGTTCTTC. Encoded protein: CASSQDEDSNNEQFF.

The chain joins TRBV5-1 to TRBJ2-1; 11 bases align to TRBD2. This CDR3 has 15 residues. With V trimmed by 10 bases and J by 9 bases, 15 bases remained unmatched. Germline V CDR1 and CDR2: SGHRS, YFSETQ. In DNA, the CDR3 is TGCGCCTCCCGGAAGGCGCTAGCGGGAGGAGGTGAGCAGTTCTTC. This gives the protein CASRKALAGGGEQFF.

To note about this clonotype: At one boundary the junction diverges from the germline segment, which might be a read error. V gene TRBV4-2 combines with J gene TRBJ2-5, with 7 bases fitting TRBD1. The tail of the sequence fits TRBJ2-7 better, so the J call may be wrong. Per the germline V gene, CDR1 is LGHNA and CDR2 is YNFKEQ. The length of the CDR3 is 16 residues. The CDR3 DNA is TGTGTCAGCAGCCAAGATCAGGGGGATAGCTCCTACGAGCAGTACTTC. Its translation: CVSSQDQGDSSYEQYF.

The chain is built from TRBV27 and TRBJ2-5; D gene ambiguous. The DNA end favors TRBJ2-7, so the J call may be wrong. Germline V gene lookup returns CDR1 MNHEY and CDR2 SMNVEV (reference sequence). The CDR3 totals 15 residues. The DNA of the CDR3 is TGTGCCAGCAGTTCTGTGTGGACGACGATGGGCGAGCAGTACTTC. Its protein is CASSSVWTTMGEQYF.

This clonotype was seen once. The rearrangement uses TRBV20-1 and TRBJ1-2; D not certain. Germline V gives CDR1 DFQATT, CDR2 SNEGSKA (reference sequence). The CDR3 sequence is 12 residues long. V was shortened by 3 bases and J by 8 bases, with 13 bases between the two germline ends. CDR3 sequence (DNA): TGCAGTGCTAGCGCCGGAATTGGGGGCTACACCTTC. It codes for CSASAGIGGYTF.

For the CDR3, the DNA is TGTGCCAGCAGCCCTCCAAGCGGGAGGGTCAATGAGCAGTTCTTC. It codes for CASSPPSGRVNEQFF. V usage is TRBV3-1 and J usage is TRBJ2-1; 10 bases are a match to TRBD2. The CDR3 loop spans 15 amino acids. Per the germline V gene, CDR1 is LGHDT and CDR2 is YNNKEL (reference sequence). J lost 6 bases, V lost 4 bases, and 6 bases had no gene match.

The rearrangement links TRBV12-3 or TRBV12-4 to TRBJ2-7; TRBD2 might be the D (6 bases). The CDR3 totals 14 residues. Trimming stripped 5 bases from V and 5 bases from J, with 16 bases between. Here the CDR3 DNA reads TGTGCCAGCAGTCTAGGGTCGGGGGACCACGAGCAGTACTTC. Its protein is CASSLGSGDHEQYF.

The genes are TRBV7-9 and TRBJ2-5, with D perhaps matching TRBD1 (6 bases). The CDR3 length is 14 residues. Trimming removed 5 bases from V and 2 bases from J, with 12 bases in between. Germline V gives CDR1 SEHNR, CDR2 FQNEAQ (reference sequence). The CDR3 DNA reads TGTGCCAGCAGCGCCGGACAGTTACAAGAGACCCAGTACTTC. Translating it yields CASSAGQLQETQYF.

The J gene is TRBJ2-7, the V gene TRBV20-1, with 7 positions matching TRBD2. The end of the DNA is better explained by TRBJ2-5, so the J call may be wrong. From germline, CDR1 is DFQATT and CDR2 SNEGSKA (reference sequence). There are 13 residues in the CDR3. The CDR3 nucleotides are TGCAGTGCTGGGAGCAGGGAGGGGGAGACCCAGTACTTC. This translates into CSAGSREGETQYF.

This clonotype occurred a few times. The chain combines TRBV5-1 with TRBJ2-5; TRBD2 might be the D (6 bases). The CDR3 length is 14 residues. Germline lookup yields CDR1 SGHRS and CDR2 YFSETQ. V lost 4 bases, J lost 4 bases, and 14 bases lay in between. As DNA, the CDR3 is TGCGCCAGCAGCCGGTCCAGGGAGGCAGAGACCCAGTACTTC. Its translation: CASSRSREAETQYF.

The chain joins TRBV29-1 to TRBJ1-1; D call uncertain. Germline V CDR1 and CDR2: SQVTM, ANQGSEA. Trimming removed 7 bases at V and 0 bases at J, with 12 bases between. This CDR3 comprises 13 residues. The CDR3 region is CSASRLLNTEAFF. DNA of the CDR3: TGCAGCGCCTCCCGACTTTTGAACACTGAAGCTTTCTTT.

This sequence joins TRBV20-1 and TRBJ2-1; 7 positions match TRBD1. There are 10 residues in the CDR3. Unmatched junction bases numbered 5, after V lost 6 bases and J lost 12 bases. Germline CDR1 and CDR2: DFQATT and SNEGSKA (reference sequence). The CDR3 reads CSAIRQGQFF. The CDR3 nucleotides read TGCAGTGCCATACGACAGGGGCAGTTCTTC.

The chain employs TRBV6-2 or TRBV6-3 and TRBJ2-7; no reliable D call. CDR3 length equals 16 residues. Germline V gene lookup returns CDR1 MNHEY and CDR2 SVGEGT. V dropped 0 bases and J dropped 0 bases, with 12 bases sitting between them. For the CDR3, the DNA is TGTGCCAGCAGTTACTCAATCTCAGCCGTCTCCTACGAGCAGTACTTC. It translates to CASSYSISAVSYEQYF.

The rearrangement links TRBV5-1 to TRBJ1-2; 7 bases match TRBD1. Germline V gene data show CDR1 as SGHRS and CDR2 as YFSETQ. With 4 bases clipped from V and 8 bases from J, the junction kept 8 bases outside the gene matches. The length of the CDR3 is 13 residues. The CDR3 DNA follows: TGCGCCAGCAGCCCCGACAGGGTGACGGGCTACACCTTC. Amino acids: CASSPDRVTGYTF. Drawing the rest from reference TRBV5-1 and TRBJ1-2, the complete variable domain is KAGVTQTPRYLIKTRGQQVTLSCSPISGHRSVSWYQQTPGQGLQFLFEYFSETQRNKGNFPGRFSGRQFSNSRSEMNVSTLELGDSALYLCASSPDRVTGYTFGSGTRLTVV.

This clonotype was counted ten times or more. The chain couples TRBV3-1 to TRBJ2-6; D gene ambiguous. Trimming took off 5 bases at V and 2 bases at J, with 7 bases between the two ends. CDR3 length: 14 residues. The germline V gene has CDR1 LGHDT and CDR2 YNNKEL (reference sequence). CDR3 loop: CASSSRPGANVLTF. The CDR3 nucleotides read TGTGCCAGCAGCTCCCGCCCTGGGGCCAACGTCCTGACTTTC.